This paragraph reports one T cell receptor (beta chain). Its antigen remains unknown. These data come from a study of cytomegalovirus exposure and HLA in healthy donors. Notes on the study in general: The study listed 164 cytomegalovirus-associated TCR beta chains. According to a later analysis, donors in an Asian-associated ancestry cluster reportedly had fewer N-insertions than the roughly 670-donor mean. Later on, analysis showed that most CMV-associated TCR beta chains appeared to be HLA-restricted.

The PCR used 60 Vbeta and 13 Jbeta primers. The assay was immunoSEQ multiplex PCR, and TCRdb's table has in-frame clones only and misses some. The data show more than 20,000 clones, with 79% seen just once and approximately 4.5% held by the top ten. This receptor was taken from a male donor in good health and CMV-seronegative. Sequencing was done on a sample of PBMCs.

The CDR3 DNA sequence: TGCGCCAGCAGCCAAGACGTGGGAGAAAACTATGGCTACACCTTC. Translation: CASSQDVGENYGYTF. The gene calls are TRBV4-1 and TRBJ1-2; unclear D gene. The germline V gene encodes CDR1 MGHRA and CDR2 YSYEKL. CDR3 size: 15 residues. Trimming removed 0 bases from V and 2 bases from J, with 10 bases in between.